This TCR beta chain is from a study of T cells in Graves' hyperthyroidism and ophthalmopathy. V was trimmed by 6 bases and J by 2 bases, leaving 15 bases between them. This CDR3 contains 15 residues. Germline loops: CDR1 SGHTS, CDR2 YDEGEE. RNA transcripts served as the template for amplifying TCR beta CDR3 regions. TCR CDR3 underwent first-round RT-PCR with the HTBI primer set. TCRdb reprocessed the multiplex PCR reads with MiXCR, giving one entry per CDR3 protein. The sample carries approximately 400,000 distinct CDR3 sequences, approximately 13% recorded once. This clonotype has just a few counts. This rearrangement joins TRBV5-8 to TRBJ2-1; D may be TRBD1 (6 bases). This TCR came from a man between 25 and 39 years old with Graves' hyperthyroidism that later progressed to Graves' ophthalmopathy. Sequenced input: blood. The CDR3 DNA is TGTGCCAGCACCTCCGGGACACAAGCCTACAATGAGCAGTTCTTC. It specifies CASTSGTQAYNEQFF.